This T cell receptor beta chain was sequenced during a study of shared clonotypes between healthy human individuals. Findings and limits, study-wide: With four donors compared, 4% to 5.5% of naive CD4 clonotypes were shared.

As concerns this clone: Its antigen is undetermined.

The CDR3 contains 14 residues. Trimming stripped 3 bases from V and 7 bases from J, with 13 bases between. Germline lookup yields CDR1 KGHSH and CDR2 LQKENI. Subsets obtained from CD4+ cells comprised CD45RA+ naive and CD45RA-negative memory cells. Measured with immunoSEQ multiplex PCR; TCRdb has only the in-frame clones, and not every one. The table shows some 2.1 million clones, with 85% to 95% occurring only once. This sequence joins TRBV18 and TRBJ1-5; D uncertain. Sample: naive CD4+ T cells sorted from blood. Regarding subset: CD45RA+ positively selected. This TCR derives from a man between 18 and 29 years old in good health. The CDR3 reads CASSPLMVGQPQHF. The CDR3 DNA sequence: TGTGCCAGCTCACCGCTGATGGTCGGGCAGCCCCAGCATTTT.